This TCR beta chain emerged from a study of cytomegalovirus exposure and HLA in healthy donors. Study conclusions and caveats: In a later analysis, TCR association rates varied by HLA locus: DRB1 most, HLA-C fewest. Associated with cytomegalovirus, according to the listing, were around 170 TCR beta chains. Researchers reported from a later analysis that most CMV-associated TCR beta chains appeared HLA-restricted.

About this clone: What it binds is not known. Additional DNA sequences in this sample encode the identical CDR3.

PCR involved 60 Vbeta and 13 Jbeta primers. This table comes from immunoSEQ multiplex PCR, and its TCRdb copy is limited to in-frame clones, with some not included. The sample includes about 130,000 clones, around 8.5% seen only once; the top ten take less than 7%. The CDR3 length is 14 residues. V was clipped by 2 bases and J by 5 bases, with 13 bases between them. Per germline, CDR1 LNHDA and CDR2 SQIVND (reference sequence). Sequenced material: PBMCs. The rearrangement uses TRBV19 and TRBJ2-7; weak D call: TRBD1 (5 bases). This receptor was obtained from a man aged 35 to 55 in good health and CMV-seronegative. The CDR3: CASSIFQGLDEQYF. CDR3 nucleotides: TGTGCCAGTAGTATATTTCAGGGTCTGGACGAGCAGTACTTC.